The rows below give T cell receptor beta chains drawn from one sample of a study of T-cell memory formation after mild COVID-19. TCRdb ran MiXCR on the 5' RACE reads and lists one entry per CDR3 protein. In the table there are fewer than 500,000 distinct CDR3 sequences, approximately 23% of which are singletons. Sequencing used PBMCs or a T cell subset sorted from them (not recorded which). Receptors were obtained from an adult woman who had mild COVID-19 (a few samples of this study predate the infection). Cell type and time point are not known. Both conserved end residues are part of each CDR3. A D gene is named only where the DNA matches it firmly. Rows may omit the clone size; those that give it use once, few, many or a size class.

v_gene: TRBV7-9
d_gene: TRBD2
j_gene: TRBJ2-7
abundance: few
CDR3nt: TGTGCCAGCAGCAAAAAAGGACTAGCGGACTACGAGCAGTACTTC
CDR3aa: CASSKKGLADYEQYF

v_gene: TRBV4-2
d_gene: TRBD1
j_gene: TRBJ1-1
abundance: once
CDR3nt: TGTGCCAGCAGCCAAGTCCCCGGGACAGGGAGCAGCAACACTGAAGCTTTCTTT
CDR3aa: CASSQVPGTGSSNTEAFF

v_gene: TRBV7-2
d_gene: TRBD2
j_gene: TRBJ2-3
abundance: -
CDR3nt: TGTGCCAGCAGCTTAGTGACCCTAGCGGGAAGCGATACGCAGTATTTT
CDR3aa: CASSLVTLAGSDTQYF

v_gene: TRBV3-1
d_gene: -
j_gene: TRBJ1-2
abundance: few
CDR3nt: TGTGCCAGCAGCCAAGGTCCAGGGTACGATGGCTACACCTTC
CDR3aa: CASSQGPGYDGYTF

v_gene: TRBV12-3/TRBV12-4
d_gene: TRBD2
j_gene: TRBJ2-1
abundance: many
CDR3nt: TGTGCCAGCAGCTTAGCGGGAGGGAACAATGAGCAGTTCTTC
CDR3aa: CASSLAGGNNEQFF

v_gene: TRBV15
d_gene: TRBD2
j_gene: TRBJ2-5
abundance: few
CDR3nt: TGTGCCACCAGCAGGGTAGCGGGGGGGCAAGAGACCCAGTACTTC
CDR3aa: CATSRVAGGQETQYF

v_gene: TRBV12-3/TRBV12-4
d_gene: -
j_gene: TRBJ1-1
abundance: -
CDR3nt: TGTGCCAGCAGGTTGCGGGGTTCCAACACTGAAGCTTTCTTT
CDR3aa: CASRLRGSNTEAFF

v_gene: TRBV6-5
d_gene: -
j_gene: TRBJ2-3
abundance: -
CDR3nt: TGTGCCAGCAGTCCCGACAGAGCCAACACAGATACGCAGTATTTT
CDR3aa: CASSPDRANTDTQYF

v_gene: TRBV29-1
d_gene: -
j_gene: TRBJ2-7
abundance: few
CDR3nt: TGCAGCGTTGAAGGGGGCCACGAGCAGTACTTC
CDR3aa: CSVEGGHEQYF

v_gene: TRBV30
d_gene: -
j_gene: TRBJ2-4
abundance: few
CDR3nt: TGTGCCTGGAGTGTGCGGGGAAGGGGGATAGCCAAAAACATTCAGTACTTC
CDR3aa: CAWSVRGRGIAKNIQYF

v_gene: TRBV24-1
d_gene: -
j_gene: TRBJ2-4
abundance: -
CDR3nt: TGTGCCACCAGTGATAAAGGGCTCGCCAAAAACATTCAGTACTTC
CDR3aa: CATSDKGLAKNIQYF

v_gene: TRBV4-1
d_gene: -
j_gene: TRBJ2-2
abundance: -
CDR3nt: TGCGCCAGCAGCCGACCCGCCGGGACTTTCACCGGGGAGCTGTTTTTT
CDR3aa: CASSRPAGTFTGELFF

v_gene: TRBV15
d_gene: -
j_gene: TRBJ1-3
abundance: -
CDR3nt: TGTGCCACCAGCGCAGTCGACACCATATATTTT
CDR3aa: CATSAVDTIYF

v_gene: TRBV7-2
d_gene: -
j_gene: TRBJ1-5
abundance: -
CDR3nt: TGTGCCAGCAGCTTGGACAGTAATAGCAATCAGCCCCAGCATTTT
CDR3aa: CASSLDSNSNQPQHF

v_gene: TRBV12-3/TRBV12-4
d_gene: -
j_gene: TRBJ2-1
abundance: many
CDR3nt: TGTGCCAGCAGTCTGGGGGTGTCCTACAATGAGCAGTTCTTC
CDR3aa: CASSLGVSYNEQFF

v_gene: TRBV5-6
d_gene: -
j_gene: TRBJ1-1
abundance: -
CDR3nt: TGTGCCAGCACCAAACCCGTGGGGGTCAACACTGAAGCTTTCTTT
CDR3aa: CASTKPVGVNTEAFF

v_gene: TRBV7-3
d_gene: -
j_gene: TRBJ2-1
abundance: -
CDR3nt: TGTGCCAGCAGCCCCTACGCCGGGACTCGGTACAATGAGCAGTTCTTC
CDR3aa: CASSPYAGTRYNEQFF

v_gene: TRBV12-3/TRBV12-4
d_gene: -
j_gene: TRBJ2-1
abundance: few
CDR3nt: TGTGCCAGCGGGGGGAAAAAACACCTAGCTCATTACAATGAGCAGTTCTTC
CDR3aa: CASGGKKHLAHYNEQFF

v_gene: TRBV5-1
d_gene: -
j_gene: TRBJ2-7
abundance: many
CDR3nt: TGCGCCAGCAGCTTCACAACGGGAGCCTACGAGCAGTACTTC
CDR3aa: CASSFTTGAYEQYF

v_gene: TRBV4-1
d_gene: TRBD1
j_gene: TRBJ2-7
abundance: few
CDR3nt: TGCGCCAGCAGCAACGACAGGGGCTACGAGCAGTACTTC
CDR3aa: CASSNDRGYEQYF

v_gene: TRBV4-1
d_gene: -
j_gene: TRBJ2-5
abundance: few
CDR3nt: TGCGCCAGCAGTTTGTTGGCGAGCTCAGGGAGCCAAGAGACCCAGTACTTC
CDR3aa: CASSLLASSGSQETQYF

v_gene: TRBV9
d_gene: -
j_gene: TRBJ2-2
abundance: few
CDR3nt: TGTGCCAGCAGCGTAGCTGGGGCAGGGTCGAACACCGGGGAGCTGTTTTTT
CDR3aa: CASSVAGAGSNTGELFF

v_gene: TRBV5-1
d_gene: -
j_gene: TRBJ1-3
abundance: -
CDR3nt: TGCGCCAGCAGCTTGGATGGGCCCCAAGGGGATTCTGGAAACACCATATATTTT
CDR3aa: CASSLDGPQGDSGNTIYF

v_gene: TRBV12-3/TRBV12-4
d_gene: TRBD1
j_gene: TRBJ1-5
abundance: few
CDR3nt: TGTGCCAGCAGATACTCCGGGACAGGAGGCGGGCGTGGCAATCAGCCCCAGCATTTT
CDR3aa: CASRYSGTGGGRGNQPQHF

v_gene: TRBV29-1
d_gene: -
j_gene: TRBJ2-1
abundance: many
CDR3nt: TGCAGCGTTGAATCCCCTATCTACAATGAGCAGTTCTTC
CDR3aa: CSVESPIYNEQFF

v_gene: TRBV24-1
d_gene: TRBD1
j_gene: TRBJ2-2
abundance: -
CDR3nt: TGTGCCACCAGTGATGCGGGCAGGGGGCCCGGGGAGCTGTTTTTT
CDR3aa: CATSDAGRGPGELFF

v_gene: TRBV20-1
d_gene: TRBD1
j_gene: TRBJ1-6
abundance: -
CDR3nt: TGCAGTGCTCCGGACAGGGTTAATTCACCCCTCCACTTT
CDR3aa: CSAPDRVNSPLHF

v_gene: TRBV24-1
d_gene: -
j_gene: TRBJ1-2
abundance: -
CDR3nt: TGTGCCACCAGGCCGGGAAGTAACTATGGCTACACCTTC
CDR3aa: CATRPGSNYGYTF

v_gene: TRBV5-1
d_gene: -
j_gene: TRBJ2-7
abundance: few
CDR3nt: TGCGCCAGCAGCAAGGACACTGCCTACGAGCAGTACTTC
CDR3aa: CASSKDTAYEQYF

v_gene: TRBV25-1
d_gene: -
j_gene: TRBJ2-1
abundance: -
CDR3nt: TGTGCCAGCAGTGAATTCGTGGGGGAAGGGGACAATGAGCAGTTCTTC
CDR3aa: CASSEFVGEGDNEQFF

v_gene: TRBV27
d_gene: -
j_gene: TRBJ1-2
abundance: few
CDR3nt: TGTGCCAGCAGTCAGCCTTGGGAGGGCTTCTATGGCTACACCTTC
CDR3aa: CASSQPWEGFYGYTF

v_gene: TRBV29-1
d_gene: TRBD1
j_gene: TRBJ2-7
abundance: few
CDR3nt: TGCAGCGTTGAAGGCGGACAACAGGGGGATTCCTACGAGCAGTACTTC
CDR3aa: CSVEGGQQGDSYEQYF

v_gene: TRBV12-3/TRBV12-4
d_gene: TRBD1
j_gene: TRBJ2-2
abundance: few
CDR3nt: TGTGCCAGTTACAGGGGGAACACCGGGGAGCTGTTTTTT
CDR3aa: CASYRGNTGELFF

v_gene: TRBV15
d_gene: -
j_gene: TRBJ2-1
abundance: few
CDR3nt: TGTGCCACCAGCAGAGCTCAGGGGATACGCAATGAGCAGTTCTTC
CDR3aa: CATSRAQGIRNEQFF

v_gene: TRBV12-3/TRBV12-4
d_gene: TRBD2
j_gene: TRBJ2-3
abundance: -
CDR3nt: TGTGCCAGCAGTTCACTCCGGGGGGGAGTCGATACGCAGTATTTT
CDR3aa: CASSSLRGGVDTQYF

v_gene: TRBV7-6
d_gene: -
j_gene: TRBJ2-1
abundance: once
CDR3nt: TGTGCCAGCAGCCCACCCGGGGCCGGGGGTGAGCAGTTCTTC
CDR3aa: CASSPPGAGGEQFF

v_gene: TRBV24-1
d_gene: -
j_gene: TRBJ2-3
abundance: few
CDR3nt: TGTGCCACCAGTGATTTTAGCGCAGGGCTCAGCACAGATACGCAGTATTTT
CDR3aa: CATSDFSAGLSTDTQYF

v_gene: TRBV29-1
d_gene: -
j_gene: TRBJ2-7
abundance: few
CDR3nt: TGCAGCGTAAAAGATGTGGGCGAGCAGTACTTC
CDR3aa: CSVKDVGEQYF

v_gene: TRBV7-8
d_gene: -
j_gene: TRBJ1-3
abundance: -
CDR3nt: TGTGCCAGCAGCCCCCGAGCGTTCTCTGGAAACACCATATATTTT
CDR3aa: CASSPRAFSGNTIYF

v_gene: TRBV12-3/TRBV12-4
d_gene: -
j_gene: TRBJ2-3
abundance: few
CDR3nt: TGTGCCAGCAGCGGTTATACTAGCACAGATACGCAGTATTTT
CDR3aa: CASSGYTSTDTQYF

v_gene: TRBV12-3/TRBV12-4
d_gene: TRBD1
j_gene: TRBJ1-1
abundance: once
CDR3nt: TGTGCCAGCAACGTCCCGGGACAGGGGGCGGGCACTGAAGCTTTCTTT
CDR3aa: CASNVPGQGAGTEAFF

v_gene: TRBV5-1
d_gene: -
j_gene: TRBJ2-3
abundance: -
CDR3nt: TGCGCCAGCAGCCCGACGCAAAAGGGGGATACGCAGTATTTT
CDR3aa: CASSPTQKGDTQYF

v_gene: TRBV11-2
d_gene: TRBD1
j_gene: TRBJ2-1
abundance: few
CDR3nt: TGTGCCAGCAGCTTAGGGTCAGGGGGCTGGGAGCAGTTCTTC
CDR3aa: CASSLGSGGWEQFF

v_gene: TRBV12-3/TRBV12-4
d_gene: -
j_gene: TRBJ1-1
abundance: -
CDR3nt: TGTGCCAGCAGTTTGACCCCCGACACTGAAGCTTTCTTT
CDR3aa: CASSLTPDTEAFF

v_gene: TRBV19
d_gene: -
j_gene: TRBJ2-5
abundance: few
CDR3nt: TGTGCCAGTAGTGGGTCAGTTCAAGAGACCCAGTACTTC
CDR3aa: CASSGSVQETQYF

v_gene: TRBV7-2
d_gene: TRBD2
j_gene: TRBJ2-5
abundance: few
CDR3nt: TGTGCCAGCAGCTTATCCGGGACTACAATGGAGACCCAGTACTTC
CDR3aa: CASSLSGTTMETQYF

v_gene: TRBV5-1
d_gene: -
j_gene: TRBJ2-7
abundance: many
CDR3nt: TGCGCCAGCAGCTTGGGCCCGGGGGCCTACGAGCAGTACTTC
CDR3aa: CASSLGPGAYEQYF

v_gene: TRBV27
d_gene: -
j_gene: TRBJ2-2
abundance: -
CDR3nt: TGTGCCAGCAGTAGAAGACAGCTGAACACCGGGGAGCTGTTTTTT
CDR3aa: CASSRRQLNTGELFF

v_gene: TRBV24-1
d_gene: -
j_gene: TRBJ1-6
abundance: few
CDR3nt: TGTGCCACCAGTTCGATCTCACCCCTCCACTTT
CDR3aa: CATSSISPLHF

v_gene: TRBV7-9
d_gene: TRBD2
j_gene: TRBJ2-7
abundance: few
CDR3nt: TGTGCCAGCAGCTTAGCGTCTGTTACTAGCGGGACCTACGAGCAGTACTTC
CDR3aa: CASSLASVTSGTYEQYF

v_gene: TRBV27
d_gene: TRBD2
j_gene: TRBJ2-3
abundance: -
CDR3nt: TGTGCCAGCAGTAGACTAGCCCCCCGGACGCAGTATTTT
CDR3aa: CASSRLAPRTQYF

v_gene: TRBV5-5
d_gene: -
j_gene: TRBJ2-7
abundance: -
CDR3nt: TGTGCCAGCAGCTTCCAGGCCAGCTCCTACGAGCAGTACTTC
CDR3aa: CASSFQASSYEQYF

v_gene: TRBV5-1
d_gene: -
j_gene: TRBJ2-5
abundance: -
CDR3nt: TGCGCCAGCAGCTTGGCGGCGGGGGGACAGGGAGAGACCCAGTACTTC
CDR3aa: CASSLAAGGQGETQYF